The sequence of this TCR beta chain was determined in a study of long-term antiretroviral therapy in people with HIV. Study findings and constraints: With ART, diversity went up but was still lower than in transplant donor controls.

Runs used v3.0 of the immunoSEQ assay and were done at survey level. TCRdb keeps only in-frame clones here, not all; method: immunoSEQ multiplex PCR. The data hold 25,000 to 35,000 clones, with roughly 87% observed a single time. A word on this clone: Antigen: not known.

The CDR3 spans 13 residues. Per the germline V gene, CDR1 is MNHEY and CDR2 is SMNVEV (reference sequence). V was clipped by 5 bases and J by 4 bases, with 11 bases between them. The material was unsorted PBMCs, obtained 2 years after starting antiretroviral therapy. This TCR was recovered from a man aged 50 to 60 with HIV. This chain uses TRBV27 with TRBJ1-1, with D possibly matching TRBD1 (5 bases). CDR3: CASSVQRGTEAFF. CDR3 DNA: TGTGCCAGCAGTGTTCAAAGGGGCACTGAAGCTTTCTTT.